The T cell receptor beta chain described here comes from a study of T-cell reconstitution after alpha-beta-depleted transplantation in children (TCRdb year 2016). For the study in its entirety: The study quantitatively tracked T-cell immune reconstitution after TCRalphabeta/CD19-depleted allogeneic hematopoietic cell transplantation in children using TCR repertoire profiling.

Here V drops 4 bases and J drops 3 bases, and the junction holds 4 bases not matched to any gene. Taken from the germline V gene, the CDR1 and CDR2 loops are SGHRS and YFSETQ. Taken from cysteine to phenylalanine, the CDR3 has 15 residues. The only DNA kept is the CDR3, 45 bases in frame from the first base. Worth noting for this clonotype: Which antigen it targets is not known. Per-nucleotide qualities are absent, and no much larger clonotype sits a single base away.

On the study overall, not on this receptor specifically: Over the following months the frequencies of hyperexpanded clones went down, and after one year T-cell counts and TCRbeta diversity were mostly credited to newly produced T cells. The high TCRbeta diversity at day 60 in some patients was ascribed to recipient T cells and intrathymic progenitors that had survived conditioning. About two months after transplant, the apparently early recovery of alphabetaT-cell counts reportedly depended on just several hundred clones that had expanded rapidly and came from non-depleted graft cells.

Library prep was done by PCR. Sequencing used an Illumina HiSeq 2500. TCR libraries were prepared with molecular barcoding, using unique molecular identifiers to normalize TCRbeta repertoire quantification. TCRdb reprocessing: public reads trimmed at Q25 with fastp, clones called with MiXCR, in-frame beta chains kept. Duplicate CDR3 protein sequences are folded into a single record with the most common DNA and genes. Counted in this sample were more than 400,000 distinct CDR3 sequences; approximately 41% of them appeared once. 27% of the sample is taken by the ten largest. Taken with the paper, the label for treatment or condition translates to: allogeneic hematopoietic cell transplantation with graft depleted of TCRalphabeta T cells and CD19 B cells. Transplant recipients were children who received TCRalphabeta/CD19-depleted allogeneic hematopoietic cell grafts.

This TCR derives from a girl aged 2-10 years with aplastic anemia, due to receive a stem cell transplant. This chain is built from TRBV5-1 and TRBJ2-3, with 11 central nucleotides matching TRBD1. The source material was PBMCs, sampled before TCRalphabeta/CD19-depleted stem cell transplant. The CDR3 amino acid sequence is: CASSRTGGATDTQYF. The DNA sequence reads TGCGCCAGCAGCCGGACAGGGGGCGCAACAGATACGCAGTATTTT.